This TCR beta chain is drawn from a study of shared clonotypes between healthy human individuals. Cells designated naive CD8 were CD45RO-negative and were positively selected for CCR7, with terminally differentiated effector memory CD45RA+ cells excluded. Study conclusions and caveats: Lower generation probabilities were found for non-shared clonotypes than for those shared by all four donors. Among donors, the sharing of clonotypes was expected to be influenced by sequencing depth.

With regard to this clone: No antigen is known for it.

This CDR3 is built from 15 residues. V shed 3 bases and J shed 3 bases, with 12 bases lying between them. CDR1 is SGHDT, CDR2 YYEEEE, per germline. The authors ran the assay at deep level. Some clones are missing from TCRdb's copy, which holds only in-frame ones; the method was immunoSEQ multiplex PCR. The sample lists over 2 million clones, about 94% seen once, with 0.85% to 1.2% in the top ten. The sequence was obtained from a man in his late teens or twenties in good health. Sequenced input: naive CD8+ T cells sorted from blood. The rearrangement joins TRBV5-6 to TRBJ2-2; D assignment may be TRBD1 or TRBD2 (5 bases each). The CDR3 DNA sequence: TGTGCCAGCAGCTACCCCAGGGAGTACACCGGGGAGCTGTTTTTT. Amino acid sequence: CASSYPREYTGELFF.